The rows below give T cell receptor beta chains drawn from one sample of a study of OX40 agonist ivuxolimab in advanced cancers. TCRdb's copy holds only in-frame clones and misses some; the assay was immunoSEQ multiplex PCR. The sample yields 90,000 to 100,000 clones, around 88% seen once. The source material was CD4+ or CD8+ T cells sorted from blood, sampled in a trial of the OX40 agonist ivuxolimab. The origin of the receptors is an adult with an advanced solid tumor such as melanoma, head and neck, liver or kidney cancer. The CDR3 runs from the conserved cysteine through the conserved F or W. D genes are given only for firm matches. Only some rows state a clone size, as once, few, many or a class for expanded clones.

>.|TRBV2|TRBJ2-1|.
TGTGCCAGTCAGACCGAACCGCCGTTCTTC
CASQTEPPFF
>.|TRBV6-5|TRBJ1-1|TRBD1
TGTGCCAGCAACCCGGGACAGGTGAACACTGAAGCTTTCTTT
CASNPGQVNTEAFF
>once|TRBV5-4|TRBJ2-5|.
TGTGCCAGCAGCGTTTGGAGGGAGACCCAGTACTTC
CASSVWRETQYF
>.|TRBV6-1|TRBJ2-1|.
TGTGCCAGCAGACCTAGTGGGGGGTACAATGAGCAGTTCTTC
CASRPSGGYNEQFF
>.|TRBV5-1|TRBJ2-5|.
TGCGCCAGCAGCCAAGTTTCCAGCTCAGAACAAGAGACCCAGTACTTC
CASSQVSSSEQETQYF
>once|TRBV7-2|TRBJ2-5|TRBD2
TGTGCCAGCAGCCCCAGTTTAGCGGGACGTGAGACCCAGTACTTC
CASSPSLAGRETQYF
>.|TRBV5-1|TRBJ2-3|.
TGCGCCAGCAGCTTTTGGCCGGGGAGGGATACGCAGTATTTT
CASSFWPGRDTQYF
>once|TRBV9|TRBJ2-5|.
TGTGCCAGCAGCGTAGGGCCGGGGCAAGAGACCCAGTACTTC
CASSVGPGQETQYF
>.|TRBV28|TRBJ1-5|.
TGTGCCAGCATGGGGGTCGGGCAGCCCCAGCATTTT
CASMGVGQPQHF
>.|TRBV27|TRBJ2-7|.
TGTGCCAGCATCAGAGGTCGCGAGCAGTACTTC
CASIRGREQYF
>few|TRBV28|TRBJ1-5|.
TGTGCCAGCAGTCAAGGGGGTAGCAATCAGCCCCAGCATTTT
CASSQGGSNQPQHF
>.|TRBV7-2|TRBJ2-1|TRBD2
TGTGCCAGCAGCGGGGGTAGCGGGGGAACCTACAATGAGCAGTTCTTC
CASSGGSGGTYNEQFF
>.|TRBV5-1|TRBJ1-3|.
TGCGCCAGCAGCTTGCAAGGGGCCGGAAACACCATATATTTT
CASSLQGAGNTIYF
>.|TRBV6-1|TRBJ1-2|.
TGTGCCAGCACCCCAGGGGTGCGGGGAACCTATGGCTACACCTTC
CASTPGVRGTYGYTF
>.|TRBV7-3|TRBJ2-1|.
TGTGCCAGCAGCTTACTATTTAGATACAATGAGCAGTTCTTC
CASSLLFRYNEQFF
>.|TRBV27|TRBJ1-5|TRBD1
TGTGCCAGCAGCCGCCTGGGGACAGGGAGCAATCAGCCCCAGCATTTT
CASSRLGTGSNQPQHF
>.|TRBV2|TRBJ2-5|.
TGTGCCAGCAGTGACCGGCGGGGAGAGACCCAGTACTTC
CASSDRRGETQYF
>.|TRBV2|TRBJ2-1|.
TGTGCCAGCAGTGGCTACAGTGGCGATGAGCAGTTCTTC
CASSGYSGDEQFF
>.|TRBV2|TRBJ1-1|TRBD1
TGTGCCAGAGAGGACAGGGACCCTCTCGAAGGGTACATAGAAGCTTTCTTT
CAREDRDPLEGYIEAFF
>.|TRBV6-1|TRBJ1-1|TRBD1
TGTGCCAGCAGCCGAACAGGGACAGGGGACACTGAAGCTTTCTTT
CASSRTGTGDTEAFF
>.|TRBV7-7|TRBJ1-4|.
TGTGCTAGCAGCTCGGGGGTGGGAGAAAAACTGTTTTTT
CASSSGVGEKLFF
>.|TRBV7-8|TRBJ1-2|TRBD1
TGTGCCAGCAGCCTGGACAGGGATGGCTACACCTTC
CASSLDRDGYTF
>.|TRBV11-3|TRBJ2-2|TRBD1
TGTGCCAGCAGCCAGGGGGTAGGGTCCACCGGGGAGCTGTTTTTT
CASSQGVGSTGELFF
>.|TRBV10-3|TRBJ1-1|.
TGTGCCATCAGTGGAACAGACACTGAAGCTTTCTTT
CAISGTDTEAFF